This T cell receptor (beta chain) was found in a study of tumor-infiltrating lymphocytes in primary liver carcinoma. About the study: Donors underwent surgery for histopathologically diagnosed primary liver carcinoma. Study conclusions and caveats: Each sample was bulk and unsorted; consequently, CD4+ and CD8+ repertoires were not compared.

TCR beta cDNA was prepared out of roughly 0.45 ug total RNA by means of a constant-region primer. ARM-PCR was slightly modified, and three nested multiplex PCR rounds with it gave rise to the TCR beta libraries. The first two PCR rounds, roughly 10 cycles each, used TRBV1-TRBV30 forward primers and a C-beta reverse primer. TCRdb called the multiplex PCR reads again in MiXCR, with one record for every CDR3 protein. This sample has about 330,000 distinct CDR3 sequences; roughly two thirds occur once, and the top ten carry 5.5% to 7%. On this clonotype: Its specificity is not known. As the CDR3 is not closed by the conserved phenylalanine or tryptophan, this likely results from a read error.

Germline DNA was extracted too, while blood RNA derived from unsorted whole blood. Chronic HBV infection was present in the patients, who were treatment-naive. This CDR3 is 12 amino acids long. The germline V and J ends were trimmed by 7 bases and 10 bases, with 14 bases remaining between them. Looked up from germline, CDR1 is KGHSY and CDR2 is FQNENV. The source of this sequence is a middle-aged man with primary liver carcinoma and hepatitis B virus infection. The chain uses TRBV16 and TRBJ2-1; D is unresolved. Material for sequencing was peripheral blood. The CDR3 is CASKQAPREQFS. The CDR3 region has the DNA TGTGCCAGCAAGCAGGCCCCGCGGGAGCAGTTCTCC.